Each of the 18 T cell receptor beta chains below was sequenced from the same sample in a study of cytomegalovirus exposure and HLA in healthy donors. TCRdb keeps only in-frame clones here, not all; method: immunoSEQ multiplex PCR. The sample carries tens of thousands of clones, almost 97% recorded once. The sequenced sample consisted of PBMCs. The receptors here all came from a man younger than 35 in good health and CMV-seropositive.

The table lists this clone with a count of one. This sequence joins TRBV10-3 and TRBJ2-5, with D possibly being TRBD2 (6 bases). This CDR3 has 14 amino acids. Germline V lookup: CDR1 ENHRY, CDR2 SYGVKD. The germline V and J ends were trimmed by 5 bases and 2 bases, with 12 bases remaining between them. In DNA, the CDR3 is TGTGCCATCAGTCAGGGAGGACGGCAAGAGACCCAGTACTTC. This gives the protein CAISQGGRQETQYF.

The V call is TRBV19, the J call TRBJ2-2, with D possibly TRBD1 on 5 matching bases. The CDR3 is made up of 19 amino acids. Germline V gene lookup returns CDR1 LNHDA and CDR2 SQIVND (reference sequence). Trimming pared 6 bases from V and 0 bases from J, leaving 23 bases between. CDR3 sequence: CASRALGRAYPPNTGELFF. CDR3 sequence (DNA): TGTGCCAGTAGGGCCTTGGGCAGGGCGTACCCGCCGAACACCGGGGAGCTGTTTTTT.

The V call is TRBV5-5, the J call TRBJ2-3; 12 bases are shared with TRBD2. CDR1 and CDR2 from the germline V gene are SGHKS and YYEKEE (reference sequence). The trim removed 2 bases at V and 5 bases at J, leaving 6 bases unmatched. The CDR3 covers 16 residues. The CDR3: CASSFGGLAGLDTQYF. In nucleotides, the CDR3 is TGTGCCAGCAGCTTTGGCGGACTAGCGGGATTAGATACGCAGTATTTT.

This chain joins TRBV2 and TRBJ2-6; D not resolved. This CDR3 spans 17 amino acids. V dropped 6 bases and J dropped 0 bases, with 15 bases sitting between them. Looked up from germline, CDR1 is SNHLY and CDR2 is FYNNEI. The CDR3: CASSYGDPLSGANVLTF. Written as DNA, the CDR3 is TGTGCCAGCAGCTACGGTGATCCACTCTCTGGGGCCAACGTCCTGACTTTC.

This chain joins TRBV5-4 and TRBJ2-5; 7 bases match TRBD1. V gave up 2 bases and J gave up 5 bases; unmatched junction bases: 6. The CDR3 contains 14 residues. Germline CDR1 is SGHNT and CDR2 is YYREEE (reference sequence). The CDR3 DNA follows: TGTGCCAGCAGCTTAAAAGGGGGCGGGGAGACCCAGTACTTC. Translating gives CASSLKGGGETQYF.

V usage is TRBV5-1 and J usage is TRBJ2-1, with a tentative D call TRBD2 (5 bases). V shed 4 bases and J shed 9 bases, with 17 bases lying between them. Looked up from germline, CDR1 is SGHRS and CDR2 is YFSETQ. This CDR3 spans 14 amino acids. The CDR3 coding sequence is TGCGCCAGCAGCCTACGGGCGAGAGGAGGTGAGCAGTTCTTC. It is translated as CASSLRARGGEQFF.

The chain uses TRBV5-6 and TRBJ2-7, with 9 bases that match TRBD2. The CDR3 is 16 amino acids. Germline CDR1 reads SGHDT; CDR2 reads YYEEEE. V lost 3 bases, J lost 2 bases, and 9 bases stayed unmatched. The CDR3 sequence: CASSSFSSGATYEQYF. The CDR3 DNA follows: TGTGCCAGCAGCTCCTTTTCTAGCGGGGCAACCTACGAGCAGTACTTC.

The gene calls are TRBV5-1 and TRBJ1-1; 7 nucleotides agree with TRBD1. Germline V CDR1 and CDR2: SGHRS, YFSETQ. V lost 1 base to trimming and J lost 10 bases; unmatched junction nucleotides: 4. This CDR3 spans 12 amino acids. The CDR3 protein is CASSLTGELAFF. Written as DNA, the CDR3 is TGCGCCAGCAGCTTGACAGGGGAGTTAGCTTTCTTT.

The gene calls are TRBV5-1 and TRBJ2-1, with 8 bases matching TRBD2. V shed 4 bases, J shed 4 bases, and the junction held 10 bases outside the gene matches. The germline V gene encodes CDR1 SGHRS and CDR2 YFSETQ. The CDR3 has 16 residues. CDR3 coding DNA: TGCGCCAGCAGCCCCCTACTAGCGGCAGTGTACAATGAGCAGTTCTTC. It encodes CASSPLLAAVYNEQFF.

In DNA, the CDR3 is TGTGCCAGCAGCCAGAGGACAGCGTCGAGCTCCTACAATGAGCAGTTCTTC. It yields the protein CASSQRTASSSYNEQFF. The V and J genes are TRBV14 and TRBJ2-1, with D possibly TRBD1 on 6 matching bases. The CDR3 runs to 17 residues. Germline CDR1 reads SGHDN; CDR2 reads FVKESK. Deletions cut 3 bases from V and 0 bases from J, with 15 bases between.

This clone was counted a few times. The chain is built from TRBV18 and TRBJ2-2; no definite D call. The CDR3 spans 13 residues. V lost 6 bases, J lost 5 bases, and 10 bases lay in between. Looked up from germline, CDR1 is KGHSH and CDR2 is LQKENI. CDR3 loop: CASSSARTGELFF. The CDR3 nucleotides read TGTGCCAGCTCTTCGGCCAGGACCGGGGAGCTGTTTTTT.

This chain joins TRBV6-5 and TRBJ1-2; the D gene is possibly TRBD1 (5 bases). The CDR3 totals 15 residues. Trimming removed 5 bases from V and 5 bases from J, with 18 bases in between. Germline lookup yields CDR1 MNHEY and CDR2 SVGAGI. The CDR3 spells CASSPDGGSLYGYTF. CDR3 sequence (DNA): TGTGCCAGCAGTCCCGATGGGGGGAGTTTGTATGGCTACACCTTC.

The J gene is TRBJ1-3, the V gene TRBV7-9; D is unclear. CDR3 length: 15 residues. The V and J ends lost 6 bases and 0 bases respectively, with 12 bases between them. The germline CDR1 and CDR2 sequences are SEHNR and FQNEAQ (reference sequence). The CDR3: CASRGQVYSGNTIYF. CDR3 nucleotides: TGTGCCAGCAGGGGTCAGGTTTACTCTGGAAACACCATATATTTT.

CDR3 DNA: TGTGCCAGCAGTGCGGGGACAGGGTACTACAATGAGCAGTTCTTC. Encoded protein: CASSAGTGYYNEQFF. The chain couples TRBV6-4 to TRBJ2-1; 9 bases line up with TRBD1. Germline lookup yields CDR1 MRHNA and CDR2 SNTAGT. CDR3 length equals 15 residues. Trimming removed 4 bases from V and 3 bases from J; junction bases left unmatched: 4.

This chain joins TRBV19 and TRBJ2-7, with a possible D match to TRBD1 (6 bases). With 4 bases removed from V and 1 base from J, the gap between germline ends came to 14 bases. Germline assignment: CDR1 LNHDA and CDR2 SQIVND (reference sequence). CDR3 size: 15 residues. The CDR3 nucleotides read TGTGCCAGTAGTACCCGAGACAGGCCATCCTACGAGCAGTACTTC. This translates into CASSTRDRPSYEQYF.

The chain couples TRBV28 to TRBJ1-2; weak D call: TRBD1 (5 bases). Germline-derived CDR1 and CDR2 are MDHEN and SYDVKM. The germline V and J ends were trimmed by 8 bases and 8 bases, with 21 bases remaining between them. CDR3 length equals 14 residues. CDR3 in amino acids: CASGPGGLTLGYTF. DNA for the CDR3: TGTGCCAGCGGCCCGGGGGGGTTAACGTTGGGCTACACCTTC.

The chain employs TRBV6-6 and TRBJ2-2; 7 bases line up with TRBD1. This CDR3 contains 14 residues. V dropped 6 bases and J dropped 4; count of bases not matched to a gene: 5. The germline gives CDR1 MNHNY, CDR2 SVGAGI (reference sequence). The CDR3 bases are TGTGCCAGCAGCTCCAGGGACAGCACCGGGGAGCTGTTTTTT. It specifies CASSSRDSTGELFF.

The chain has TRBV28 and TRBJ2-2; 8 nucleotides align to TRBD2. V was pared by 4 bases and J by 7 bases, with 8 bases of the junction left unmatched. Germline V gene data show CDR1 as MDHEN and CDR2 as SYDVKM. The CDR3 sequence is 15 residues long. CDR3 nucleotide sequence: TGTGCCAGCAGTTCCAACGGGAGGGTCGTCGGGGAGCTGTTTTTT. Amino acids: CASSSNGRVVGELFF.